This T cell receptor (beta chain) originates from a study of blood T cell repertoires in COVID-19. About the research overall: Samples of COVID-19 (acute and convalescent) were obtained from the United States, Italy and Spain. T cells, B-cell-depleted T cells, or PBMCs supplied cDNA or gDNA.

The authors' processing: Estimated nucleated cell counts came from reference gene primer amplification. The method was immunoSEQ multiplex PCR; TCRdb's version includes in-frame clones alone and lacks a portion of them. V, J and clone size reflect that table, while D and trimming were determined from the DNA. The sample records 200,000 to 250,000 clones, roughly 87% being singletons. The CDR3 spans 16 residues. The V gene's germline CDR1 is LGHNA and CDR2 YSLEER. Deletions cut 0 bases from V and 2 bases from J, with 8 bases between. V is TRBV4-3 and J is TRBJ2-6, with a tentative D call TRBD2 (5 bases). Input material: peripheral blood. This TCR derives from a woman in her late teens or twenties who had recovered from COVID-19. The CDR3 here is CASSQEGGTGANVLTF. CDR3 nucleotides: TGCGCCAGCAGCCAAGAAGGAGGCACTGGGGCCAACGTCCTGACTTTC.